The next 29 T cell receptor beta chains were all read from a single sample in a study of blood T cell repertoires in COVID-19. This table comes from immunoSEQ multiplex PCR, and its TCRdb copy is limited to in-frame clones, with some not included. The repertoire holds around 300,000 clones, with roughly 87% as singletons. Sequences were obtained from PBMCs or T cells enriched from blood (not recorded which). The receptor set was obtained from a woman in her 40s who had recovered from COVID-19.

The chain couples TRBV2 to TRBJ2-2; TRBD1 matches 8 bases. In germline, CDR1 is SNHLY, CDR2 FYNNEI. This CDR3 has 14 residues. Losses at the gene ends were 7 bases for V and 3 bases for J; bases not matched to a gene: 4. The CDR3 DNA reads as TGTGCCAGCACCTTGGACAGGGACACCGGGGAGCTGTTTTTT. The encoded protein is CASTLDRDTGELFF.

This sequence joins TRBV18 and TRBJ2-7; TRBD1 might be the D (6 bases). Germline V gene lookup returns CDR1 KGHSH and CDR2 LQKENI. V dropped 3 bases and J dropped 0 bases, with 9 bases sitting between them. The CDR3 loop spans 14 amino acids. The CDR3 nucleotides are TGTGCCAGCTCACCGAGGACAGCCTCCTACGAGCAGTACTTC. This sequence encodes CASSPRTASYEQYF.

The chain joins TRBV18 to TRBJ2-7; D is perhaps TRBD1 (5 bases). CDR3 length equals 14 residues. The V end lost 3 bases, the J end lost 7 bases, and 16 bases lay between the germline ends. CDR1 and CDR2 from the germline V gene are KGHSH and LQKENI. The CDR3 spells CASSPQQGAQEQYF. CDR3 coding DNA: TGTGCCAGCTCACCTCAACAAGGGGCCCAGGAGCAGTACTTC.

The chain joins TRBV7-2 to TRBJ1-3; TRBD1 might be the D (5 bases). The CDR3 length is 15 residues. The germline gives CDR1 SGHTA, CDR2 FQGNSA. Trimming pared 1 base from V and 5 bases from J, leaving 12 bases between. CDR3 in DNA: TGTGCCAGCAGCTTAGAGGCGGGGGGGAGAAACACCATATATTTT. The encoded protein is CASSLEAGGRNTIYF.

The chain couples TRBV19 to TRBJ1-4, with 7 positions matching TRBD1. Trimming removed 9 bases from V and 8 bases from J; junction bases left unmatched: 9. The CDR3 runs 13 residues. Germline CDR1 LNHDA, CDR2 SQIVND (reference sequence). The CDR3 DNA is TGTGCCAGCGGGGGAACAGGGGCCGAAAAACTGTTTTTT. The encoded protein is CASGGTGAEKLFF.

The chain uses TRBV2 and TRBJ1-5, with a tentative D call TRBD1 (5 bases). V was shortened by 8 bases and J by 6 bases, with 11 bases between the two germline ends. In germline, CDR1 is SNHLY, CDR2 FYNNEI. The CDR3 consists of 12 residues. Written as DNA, the CDR3 is TGTGCCAGCCAGGGTGATGCTCAGCCCCAGCATTTT. Translating it yields CASQGDAQPQHF.

The chain couples TRBV5-1 to TRBJ2-1; the D gene is possibly TRBD2 (5 bases). V was shortened by 4 bases and J by 0 bases, with 14 bases between the two germline ends. CDR3 size: 16 residues. CDR1 is SGHRS, CDR2 YFSETQ, per germline. The DNA of the CDR3 is TGCGCCAGCAGCCAAGAGGGCCTTAGCTCCTACAATGAGCAGTTCTTC. Translating gives CASSQEGLSSYNEQFF.

The J gene is TRBJ2-2, the V gene TRBV4-3, with 8 bases lining up with TRBD1. CDR3 length: 16 residues. The V gene end was trimmed by 1 base and the J gene end by 7 bases; junction bases not matched to a gene: 8. Germline CDR1 is LGHNA and CDR2 is YSLEER. CDR3 sequence (DNA): TGCGCCAGCAGCCAAGTTGGCAGGGGGCGAATCGGGGAGCTGTTTTTT. It codes for CASSQVGRGRIGELFF.

The V and J genes are TRBV7-2 and TRBJ2-5, with 10 bases that match TRBD2. V shed 5 bases, J shed 5 bases, and the junction held 2 bases outside the gene matches. This CDR3 is built from 13 residues. Looked up from germline, CDR1 is SGHTA and CDR2 is FQGNSA. The CDR3, as DNA: TGTGCCAGCAGCGTTAGCGGGGGGGAGACCCAGTACTTC. Protein sequence: CASSVSGGETQYF.

The V call is TRBV6-2 or TRBV6-3, the J call TRBJ1-1; D ambiguous. Germline V gene sequence: CDR1 MNHEY, CDR2 SVGEGT. With 6 bases removed from V and 9 bases from J, the gap between germline ends came to 14 bases. The CDR3 is made up of 12 amino acids. The CDR3 bases are TGTGCCAGCAGCTTCACGACTGAGAAAGCTTTCTTT. Residues: CASSFTTEKAFF.

This rearrangement joins TRBV7-8 to TRBJ2-3; weak D call: TRBD1 (7 bases). Per germline, CDR1 SGHVS and CDR2 FQNEAQ. V was clipped by 6 bases and J by 1 base, with 20 bases between them. The length of the CDR3 is 17 residues. This CDR3 reads CASRENRGGSRTDTQYF. The CDR3 DNA sequence: TGTGCCAGCAGGGAGAACAGGGGAGGTTCGCGCACAGATACGCAGTATTTT.

The chain couples TRBV29-1 to TRBJ2-5, with 12 bases matching TRBD2. The CDR3 sequence is 15 residues long. Germline-derived CDR1 and CDR2 are SQVTM and ANQGSEA. Trimming removed 0 bases from V and 5 bases from J; junction bases left unmatched: 4. Here the CDR3 reads CSVEEGLAGGETQYF. CDR3 bases: TGCAGCGTTGAAGAGGGGCTAGCGGGAGGGGAGACCCAGTACTTC.

This clone has only one observation. The chain has TRBV6-2 or TRBV6-3 and TRBJ2-7; 10 nucleotides agree with TRBD2. CDR3 length: 17 amino acids. Trimming cost V 2 bases and J 4 bases; bases outside gene matches: 11. CDR1 and CDR2 from the germline V gene are MNHEY and SVGEGT. In DNA form, the CDR3 reads TGTGCCAGCAGTTACCCTAGAGCTACTAGCGGGGAATACGAGCAGTACTTC. Protein sequence: CASSYPRATSGEYEQYF.

The chain uses TRBV2 and TRBJ2-1; 7 nucleotides line up with TRBD1. V was clipped by 0 bases and J by 10 bases; unmatched bases: 3. The CDR3 contains 13 residues. Germline lookup yields CDR1 SNHLY and CDR2 FYNNEI. Written as DNA, the CDR3 is TGTGCCAGCAGTGAAGCCCCAGGGGGAGAGCAGTTCTTC. Amino acids: CASSEAPGGEQFF.

The chain carries TRBV5-1 and TRBJ2-3; TRBD1 aligns across 12 bases. CDR3 size: 16 residues. Trimming at V came to 2 bases and at J to 3 bases, leaving 4 bases not matched to a gene. The germline gives CDR1 SGHRS, CDR2 YFSETQ. The CDR3 nucleotides are TGCGCCAGCAGCTTAACGGGACAGGGGGCTACAGATACGCAGTATTTT. Amino acid sequence: CASSLTGQGATDTQYF.

V gene TRBV30 combines with J gene TRBJ2-2, with a possible D match to TRBD2 (6 bases). Trimming shortened V by 0 bases and J by 0 bases, and 8 bases separated the two germline ends. Germline assignment: CDR1 GTSNPN and CDR2 SVGIG (reference sequence). The CDR3 is 15 residues long. The CDR3 bases are TGTGCCTGGAGTGTAGGCGGGACGAACACCGGGGAGCTGTTTTTT. Translation: CAWSVGGTNTGELFF.

The chain is built from TRBV19 and TRBJ2-7, with a possible D match to TRBD2 (5 bases). Germline V gives CDR1 LNHDA, CDR2 SQIVND (reference sequence). The CDR3 contains 17 residues. V was clipped by 1 base and J by 6 bases, with 22 bases between them. The CDR3 coding sequence is TGTGCCAGTAGTATAGGTGTCGGCTACCTATCCGCGGGCGAGCAGTACTTC. Its translation: CASSIGVGYLSAGEQYF.

The chain uses TRBV7-9 and TRBJ1-5; 7 bases fit TRBD1. CDR1 and CDR2 from the germline V gene are SEHNR and FQNEAQ (reference sequence). The CDR3 extends over 14 amino acids. The V gene end was trimmed by 2 bases and the J gene end by 5 bases; junction bases not matched to a gene: 3. CDR3 loop: CASSLSGGHQPQHF. The CDR3 DNA sequence: TGTGCCAGCAGCTTATCAGGGGGACATCAGCCCCAGCATTTT.

CDR3 nucleotides: TGTGCCAGCAGCAAAAGAGCGGGAGTGAAATACGAGCAGTACTTC. Residues: CASSKRAGVKYEQYF. This sequence joins TRBV21-1 and TRBJ2-7; TRBD2, the D gene given by the table, was not confirmed from the DNA. TRBV21-1 has pseudogene status. The CDR3 sequence is 15 residues long.

The chain has TRBV25-1 and TRBJ2-7; D gene ambiguous. Germline assignment: CDR1 MGHDK and CDR2 SYGVNS. The CDR3 sequence is 13 residues long. Trimming stripped 4 bases from V and 1 base from J, with 8 bases between. Written as DNA, the CDR3 is TGTGCCAGCAGTGCAAGCGCGTCCTACGAGCAGTACTTC. This sequence encodes CASSASASYEQYF.

This chain connects TRBV25-1 to TRBJ2-7, with 9 bases that match TRBD1. J was trimmed by 3 bases and V by 10 bases; bases with no gene match: 10. In germline, CDR1 is MGHDK, CDR2 SYGVNS. The CDR3 is 14 amino acids. The CDR3: CATQTGTGYYEQYF. CDR3 in DNA: TGTGCCACCCAGACGGGGACAGGGTACTACGAGCAGTACTTC.

This clone has only a few counts. The rearrangement uses TRBV20-1 and TRBJ2-1; D is unresolved. The CDR3 is 11 residues long. Germline CDR1 DFQATT, CDR2 SNEGSKA (reference sequence). The V and J ends lost 3 bases and 7 bases respectively, with 7 bases between them. In nucleotides, the CDR3 is TGCAGTGCTAGGACTTATAATGAGCAGTTCTTC. It codes for CSARTYNEQFF.

This clone was observed a single time. The rearrangement joins TRBV23-1 to TRBJ1-6; the match to TRBD1 covers 10 bases. TRBV23-1 is treated as an ORF (open reading frame) with a function not yet certain. This CDR3 comprises 16 residues. J gave up 7 bases and V 2 bases, and 5 bases lay outside the gene matches. CDR3 amino acids: CASSQTDRGKNSPLHF. The CDR3 bases are TGCGCCAGCAGTCAAACGGACAGGGGGAAGAATTCACCCCTCCACTTT.

The chain is built from TRBV2 and TRBJ1-5; D remains ambiguous. Per germline, CDR1 SNHLY and CDR2 FYNNEI. The V gene lost 1 base and the J gene lost 6 bases, with 13 bases spanning the gap. This CDR3 region has 15 residues. The CDR3, as DNA: TGTGCCAGCAGTGAAGTCAGTAATCGTGGTCAGCCCCAGCATTTT. Its translation: CASSEVSNRGQPQHF.

The chain links TRBV11-3 to TRBJ1-5; TRBD1 might be the D (6 bases). Between the trimmed V and J ends, which lost 2 bases and 6 bases, there was a span of 14 bases. The CDR3 extends over 15 amino acids. Germline V lookup: CDR1 SGHNT, CDR2 YENEEA. The CDR3 DNA reads TGTGCCAGCAGCTTATCCAGGGGAAAGGGTCAGCCCCAGCATTTT. Encoded protein: CASSLSRGKGQPQHF.

This clone occurred once. J is TRBJ2-2 and V is TRBV4-1, with 8 bases lining up with TRBD1. Germline assignment: CDR1 MGHRA and CDR2 YSYEKL. This CDR3 is built from 15 residues. V lost 4 bases, J lost 0 bases, and 1 base stayed unmatched. CDR3 sequence reads: CASSPGQANTGELFF. In nucleotides, the CDR3 is TGCGCCAGCAGCCCGGGACAGGCGAACACCGGGGAGCTGTTTTTT.

This clone was detected a few times. This chain joins TRBV25-1 and TRBJ1-4; 9 bases are a match to TRBD1. This CDR3 spans 16 amino acids. Trimming at V came to 3 bases and at J to 5 bases, leaving 7 bases not matched to a gene. In germline, CDR1 is MGHDK, CDR2 SYGVNS. CDR3 loop: CASSELLGTGNEKLFF. CDR3 coding DNA: TGTGCCAGCAGTGAGTTGCTCGGGACAGGGAATGAAAAACTGTTTTTT.

The genes are TRBV5-1 and TRBJ1-1; TRBD1 is a possible D gene (6 bases). The CDR3 is made up of 14 amino acids. CDR1 SGHRS and CDR2 YFSETQ come from the germline V gene. Trimming left V 4 bases short and J 0 bases short, with 10 bases between. CDR3 coding DNA: TGCGCCAGCAGCCGGGGGGCTCTGAACACTGAAGCTTTCTTT. This encodes CASSRGALNTEAFF. The full variable domain, completed using reference TRBV5-1 and TRBJ1-1, is KAGVTQTPRYLIKTRGQQVTLSCSPISGHRSVSWYQQTPGQGLQFLFEYFSETQRNKGNFPGRFSGRQFSNSRSEMNVSTLELGDSALYLCASSRGALNTEAFFGQGTRLTVV.

The chain employs TRBV10-3 and TRBJ2-3; D remains unclear. With 6 bases removed from V and 0 bases from J, the gap between germline ends came to 7 bases. This CDR3 spans 13 amino acids. In germline, CDR1 is ENHRY, CDR2 SYGVKD. The DNA of the CDR3 is TGTGCCATCAGCGAGCTGAGCACAGATACGCAGTATTTT. Translating gives CAISELSTDTQYF.